The 5 T cell receptor beta chains below all came from one sample that was sequenced in a study of shared clonotypes between healthy human individuals. Clones were read by immunoSEQ multiplex PCR, and TCRdb kept only the in-frame ones, dropping some. This sample has approximately 2.5 million clones, with approximately 94% found just once. The sample consisted of naive CD4+ T cells sorted from blood. The subset denotes: CD45RA+ positively selected. The receptors derive from a man younger than 30 in good health.

In DNA form, the CDR3 reads TGTGCCAGCAGCAAGACAGGGGAGAACACCGGGGAGCTGTTTTTT. Its protein product is CASSKTGENTGELFF. The rearrangement links TRBV5-4 to TRBJ2-2; TRBD1 agrees at 8 bases. V shed 4 bases, J shed 1 base, and the junction held 3 bases outside the gene matches. The CDR3 spans 15 residues. Germline CDR1 is SGHNT and CDR2 is YYREEE (reference sequence).

The chain joins TRBV27 to TRBJ2-1, with 10 bases lining up with TRBD2. Germline CDR1 MNHEY, CDR2 SMNVEV (reference sequence). The CDR3 spans 17 residues. V gave up 4 bases and J gave up 4 bases; unmatched junction bases: 10. CDR3 protein: CASSWGNGLAVYNEQFF. As DNA, the CDR3 is TGTGCCAGCAGTTGGGGAAACGGACTAGCGGTTTACAATGAGCAGTTCTTC.

The chain couples TRBV18 to TRBJ1-1; D not resolved. The CDR3 is 13 amino acids. Germline V lookup: CDR1 KGHSH, CDR2 LQKENI. V was pared by 6 bases and J by 1 base, with 9 bases between. The CDR3 loop reads CASSSLGNTEAFF. CDR3 bases: TGTGCCAGCTCCTCTCTGGGGAACACTGAAGCTTTCTTT.

This chain uses TRBV2 with TRBJ2-5; tentatively, D is TRBD1 (6 bases). CDR3 length: 17 amino acids. Germline CDR1 and CDR2: SNHLY and FYNNEI. Trimming removed 5 bases at V and 2 bases at J, with 21 bases between. This chain's CDR3 is CASSTWTARIEQETQYF. The CDR3 DNA reads as TGTGCCAGCAGTACGTGGACAGCGAGAATAGAACAAGAGACCCAGTACTTC. The full variable domain, rest sourced from reference TRBV2 and TRBJ2-5, is EPEVTQTPSHQVTQMGQEVILRCVPISNHLYFYWYRQILGQKVEFLVSFYNNEISEKSEIFDDQFSVERPDGSNFTLKIRSTKLEDSAMYFCASSTWTARIEQETQYFGPGTRLLVL.

This clone was picked up one time. The V call is TRBV6-1, the J call TRBJ2-3; the match to TRBD2 covers 11 bases. CDR3 length equals 17 residues. Germline-derived CDR1 and CDR2 are MNHNS and SASEGT. V trimming: 0 bases; J trimming: 4 bases; junction bases outside the gene matches: 6. The CDR3 protein is CASSEAASGGLPDTQYF. CDR3 bases: TGTGCCAGCAGTGAAGCAGCTAGCGGGGGGCTCCCAGATACGCAGTATTTT.